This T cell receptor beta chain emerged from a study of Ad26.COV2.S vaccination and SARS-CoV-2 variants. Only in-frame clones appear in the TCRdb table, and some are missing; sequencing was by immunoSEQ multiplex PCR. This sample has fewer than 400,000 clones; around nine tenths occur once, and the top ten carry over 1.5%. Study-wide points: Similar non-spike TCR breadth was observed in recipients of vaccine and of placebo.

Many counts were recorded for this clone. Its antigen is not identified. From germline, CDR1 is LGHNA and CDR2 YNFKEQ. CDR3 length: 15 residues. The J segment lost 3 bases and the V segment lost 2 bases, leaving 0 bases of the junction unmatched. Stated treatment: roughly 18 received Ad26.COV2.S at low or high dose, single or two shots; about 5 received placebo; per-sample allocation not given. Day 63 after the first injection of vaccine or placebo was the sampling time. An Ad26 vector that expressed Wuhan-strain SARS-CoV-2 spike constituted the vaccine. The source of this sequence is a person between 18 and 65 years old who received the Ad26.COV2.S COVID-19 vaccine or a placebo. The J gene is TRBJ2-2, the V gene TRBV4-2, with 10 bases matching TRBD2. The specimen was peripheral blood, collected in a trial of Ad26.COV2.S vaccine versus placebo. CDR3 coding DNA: TGTGCCAGCAGCCAACTAGCGGGAGACACCGGGGAGCTGTTTTTT. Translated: CASSQLAGDTGELFF.